The clone carrying this T cell receptor beta chain was observed once. CD8 cells regarded as naive lacked CD45RO, were positively chosen for CCR7, and omitted terminally differentiated effector memory CD45RA+ cells. The data derive from a study of shared clonotypes between healthy human individuals. With V trimmed by 5 bases and J by 7 bases, 6 bases remained unmatched. The V gene's germline CDR1 is SNHLY and CDR2 FYNNEI. The CDR3 length is 14 residues. Sequenced by immunoSEQ multiplex PCR; TCRdb stores in-frame clones only, minus some. The sample carries about 1,900,000 clones, about 95% recorded once.

The TCR comes from a man younger than 35 in good health. Sample: naive CD8+ T cells sorted from blood. The J gene is TRBJ2-7, the V gene TRBV2, with 12 positions matching TRBD2. This chain's CDR3 is CASSLAGGPFEQYF. The CDR3 nucleotides are TGTGCCAGCAGTCTAGCGGGGGGGCCGTTTGAGCAGTACTTC.